This TCR beta chain emerged from a study of sequential checkpoint blockade in melanoma. Sample treatment: randomized to nivolumab then ipilimumab (arm A) or the reverse (arm B). V lost 0 bases and J 3 bases, leaving 13 bases between the germline ends. The germline gives CDR1 SNHLY, CDR2 FYNNEI. There are 16 residues in the CDR3. Sequencing was performed with immunoSEQ multiplex PCR; in TCRdb, only in-frame clones are kept and a portion is missing. In the table there are 19,000 or so clones, 67% of which are singletons. This specimen consisted of CD8+ T cells sorted from blood (inferred from file names), obtained from a patient given nivolumab and ipilimumab in sequence. The chain has TRBV2 and TRBJ2-3; no definite D call. This receptor was taken from a human donor with melanoma. CDR3 loop: CASSEAPSRGTDTQYF. Written as DNA, the CDR3 is TGTGCCAGCAGTGAAGCCCCTTCCCGCGGTACAGATACGCAGTATTTT.